This record concerns one T cell receptor (beta chain) sequence. Its cognate antigen is unknown. These data are taken from a study of PD-1 blockade in classical Hodgkin lymphoma. Regarding the study as a whole: Healthy donors reportedly exceeded newly diagnosed patients in baseline TCR diversity. With respect to the repertoire differences, their causes, possibly disease activity or prior therapy, remain undefined.

Time point here: newly diagnosed, previously untreated cHL patient sample. Researchers report purifying CD4+ T cells from thawed PBMCs by magnetic negative selection. It was PBMCs in newly diagnosed, untreated classical Hodgkin lymphoma that served as comparison. V lost 5 bases to trimming and J lost 5 bases; unmatched junction nucleotides: 3. Germline lookup yields CDR1 SGHTA and CDR2 FQGNSA. The CDR3 sequence is 13 residues long. Assay used: immunoSEQ multiplex PCR; TCRdb lists only in-frame clones, some missing. The sample carries 25,000 to 30,000 clones, 80% to 90% recorded once. The clonotype was recovered from a human donor with classical Hodgkin lymphoma. The chain couples TRBV7-2 to TRBJ1-3; 7 bases align to TRBD1. The specimen sequenced was CD4+ T cells from blood. The CDR3 spells CASSQGQRNTIYF. The CDR3 DNA sequence: TGTGCCAGCAGCCAGGGACAGAGAAACACCATATATTTT.